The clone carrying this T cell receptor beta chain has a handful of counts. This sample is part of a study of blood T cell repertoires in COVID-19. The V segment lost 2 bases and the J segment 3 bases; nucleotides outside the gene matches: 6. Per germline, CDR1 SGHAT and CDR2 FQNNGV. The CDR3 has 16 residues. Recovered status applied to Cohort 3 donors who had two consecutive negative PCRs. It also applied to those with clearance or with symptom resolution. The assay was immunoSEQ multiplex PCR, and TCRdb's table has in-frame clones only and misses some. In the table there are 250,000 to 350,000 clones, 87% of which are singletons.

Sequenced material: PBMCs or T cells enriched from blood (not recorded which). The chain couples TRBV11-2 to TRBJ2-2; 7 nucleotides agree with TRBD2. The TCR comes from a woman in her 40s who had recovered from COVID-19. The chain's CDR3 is CASSLPSGAYTGELFF. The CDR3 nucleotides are TGTGCCAGCAGCTTACCCAGCGGGGCTTACACCGGGGAGCTGTTTTTT. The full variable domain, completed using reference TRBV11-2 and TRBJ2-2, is EAGVAQSPRYKIIEKRQSVAFWCNPISGHATLYWYQQILGQGPKLLIQFQNNGVVDDSQLPKDRFSAERLKGVDSTLKIQPAKLEDSAVYLCASSLPSGAYTGELFFGEGSRLTVL.